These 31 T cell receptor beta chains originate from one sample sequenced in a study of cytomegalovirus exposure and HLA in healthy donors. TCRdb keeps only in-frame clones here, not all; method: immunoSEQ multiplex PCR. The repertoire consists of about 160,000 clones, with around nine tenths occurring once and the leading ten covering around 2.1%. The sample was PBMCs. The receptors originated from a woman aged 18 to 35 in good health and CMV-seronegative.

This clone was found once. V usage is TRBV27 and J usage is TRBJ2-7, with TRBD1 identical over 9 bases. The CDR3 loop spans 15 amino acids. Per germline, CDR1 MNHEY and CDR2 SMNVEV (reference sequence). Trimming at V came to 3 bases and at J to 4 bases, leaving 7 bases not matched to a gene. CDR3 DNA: TGTGCCAGCAGTTTCGCGACAGGGGGAGCGTACGAGCAGTACTTC. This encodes CASSFATGGAYEQYF.

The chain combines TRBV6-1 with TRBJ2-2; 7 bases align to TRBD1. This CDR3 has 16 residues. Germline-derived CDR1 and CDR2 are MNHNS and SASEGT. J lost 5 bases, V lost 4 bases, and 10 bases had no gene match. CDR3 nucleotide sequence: TGTGCCAGCAGTGTGCGACAGGGAAGCCGAACCGGGGAGCTGTTTTTT. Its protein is CASSVRQGSRTGELFF.

CDR3 in DNA: TGCAGCGTTCTGGGACAGGCCTACGAGCAGTACTTC. Its translation: CSVLGQAYEQYF. The chain combines TRBV29-1 with TRBJ2-7; TRBD1 matches at 8 bases. Germline lookup yields CDR1 SQVTM and CDR2 ANQGSEA. V was clipped by 5 bases and J by 2 bases; unmatched bases: 2. CDR3 length: 12 amino acids.

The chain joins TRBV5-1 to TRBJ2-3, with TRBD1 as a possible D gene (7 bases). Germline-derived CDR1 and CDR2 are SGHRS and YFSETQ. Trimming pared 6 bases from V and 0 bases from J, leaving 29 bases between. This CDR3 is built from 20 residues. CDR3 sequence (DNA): TGCGCCAGCAAAGAGAACTTAGACAGGGCTCTAGCGTCTAGCACAGATACGCAGTATTTT. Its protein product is CASKENLDRALASSTDTQYF.

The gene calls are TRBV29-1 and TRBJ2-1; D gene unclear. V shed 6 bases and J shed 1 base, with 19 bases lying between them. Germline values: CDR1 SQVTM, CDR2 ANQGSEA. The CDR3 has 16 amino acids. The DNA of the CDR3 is TGCAGCGTCCTAAAACTGGGTTTCAGGTCCTACAATGAGCAGTTCTTC. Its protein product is CSVLKLGFRSYNEQFF.

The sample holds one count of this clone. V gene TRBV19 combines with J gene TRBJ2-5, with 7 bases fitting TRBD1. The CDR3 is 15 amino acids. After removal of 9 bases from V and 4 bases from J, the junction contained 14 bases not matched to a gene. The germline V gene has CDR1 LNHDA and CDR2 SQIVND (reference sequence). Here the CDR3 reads CASRDRQALRETQYF. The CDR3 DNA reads TGTGCCAGCAGGGACAGACAGGCCTTAAGAGAGACCCAGTACTTC.

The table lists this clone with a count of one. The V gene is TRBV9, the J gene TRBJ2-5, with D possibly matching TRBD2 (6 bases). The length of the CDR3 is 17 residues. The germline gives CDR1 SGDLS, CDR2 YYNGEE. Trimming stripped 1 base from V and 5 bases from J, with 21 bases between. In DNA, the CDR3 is TGTGCCAGCAGCGTAACTCCGGCGGGAACGTATGGGGAGACCCAGTACTTC. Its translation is CASSVTPAGTYGETQYF.

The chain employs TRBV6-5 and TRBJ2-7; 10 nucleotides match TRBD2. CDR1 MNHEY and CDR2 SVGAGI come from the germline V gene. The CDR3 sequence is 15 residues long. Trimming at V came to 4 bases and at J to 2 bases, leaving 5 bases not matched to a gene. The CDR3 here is CASSLKREGPYEQYF. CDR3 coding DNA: TGTGCCAGCAGTTTAAAGCGGGAGGGCCCCTACGAGCAGTACTTC.

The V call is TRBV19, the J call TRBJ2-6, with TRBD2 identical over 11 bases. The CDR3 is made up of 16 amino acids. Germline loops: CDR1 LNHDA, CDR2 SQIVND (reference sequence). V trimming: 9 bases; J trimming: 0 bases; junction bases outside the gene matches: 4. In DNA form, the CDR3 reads TGTGCCAGCCGGGGACTAGCGGACTCTGGGGCCAACGTCCTGACTTTC. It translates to CASRGLADSGANVLTF. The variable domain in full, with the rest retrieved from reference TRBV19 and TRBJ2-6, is DGGITQSPKYLFRKEGQNVTLSCEQNLNHDAMYWYRQDPGQGLRLIYYSQIVNDFQKGDIAEGYSVSREKKESFPLTVTSAQKNPTAFYLCASRGLADSGANVLTFGAGSRLTVL.

The CDR3 is CASSSGGHIQYF. In DNA form, the CDR3 reads TGTGCCAGCAGCTCGGGGGGCCACATTCAGTACTTC. The chain has TRBV7-2 and TRBJ2-4; D possibly corresponds to TRBD2 (7 bases). This CDR3 is 12 amino acids long. V lost 4 bases and J 8 bases, leaving 9 bases between the germline ends. In germline, CDR1 is SGHTA, CDR2 FQGNSA.

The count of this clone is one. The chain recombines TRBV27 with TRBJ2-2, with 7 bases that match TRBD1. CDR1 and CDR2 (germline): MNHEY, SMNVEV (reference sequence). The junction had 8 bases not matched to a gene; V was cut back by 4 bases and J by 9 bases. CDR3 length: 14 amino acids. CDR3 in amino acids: CASSYTGEGWELFF. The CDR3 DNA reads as TGTGCCAGCAGTTACACAGGGGAAGGCTGGGAGCTGTTTTTT.

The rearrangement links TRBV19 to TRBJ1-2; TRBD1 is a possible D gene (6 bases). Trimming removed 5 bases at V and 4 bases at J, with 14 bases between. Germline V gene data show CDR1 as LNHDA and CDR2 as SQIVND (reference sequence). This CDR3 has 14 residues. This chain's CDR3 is CASSDPGQPYGYTF. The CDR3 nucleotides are TGTGCCAGTAGTGACCCTGGACAGCCCTATGGCTACACCTTC.

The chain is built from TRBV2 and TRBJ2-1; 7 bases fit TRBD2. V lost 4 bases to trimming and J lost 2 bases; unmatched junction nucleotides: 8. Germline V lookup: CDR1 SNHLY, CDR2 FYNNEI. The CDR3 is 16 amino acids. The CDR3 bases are TGTGCCAGCAGTGGACGGCTAGCGGAGACCTACAATGAGCAGTTCTTC. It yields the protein CASSGRLAETYNEQFF.

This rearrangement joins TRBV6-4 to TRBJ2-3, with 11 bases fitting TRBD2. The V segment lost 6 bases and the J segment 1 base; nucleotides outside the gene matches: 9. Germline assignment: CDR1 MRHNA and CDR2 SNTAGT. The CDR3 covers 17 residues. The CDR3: CASSGMTSGEGTDTQYF. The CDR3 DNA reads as TGTGCCAGCAGCGGTATGACTAGCGGGGAGGGCACAGATACGCAGTATTTT.

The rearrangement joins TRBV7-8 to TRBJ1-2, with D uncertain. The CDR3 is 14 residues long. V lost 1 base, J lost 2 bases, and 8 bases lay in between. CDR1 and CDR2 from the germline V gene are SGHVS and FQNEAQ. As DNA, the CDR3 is TGTGCCAGCAGCTTAGACTCGGGAAACTATGGCTACACCTTC. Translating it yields CASSLDSGNYGYTF.

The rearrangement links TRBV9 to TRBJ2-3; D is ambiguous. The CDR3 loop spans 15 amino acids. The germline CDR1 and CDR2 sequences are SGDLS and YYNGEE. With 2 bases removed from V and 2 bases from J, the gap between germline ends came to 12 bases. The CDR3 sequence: CASSVAQNPTDTQYF. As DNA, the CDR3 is TGTGCCAGCAGCGTGGCCCAAAACCCCACAGATACGCAGTATTTT.

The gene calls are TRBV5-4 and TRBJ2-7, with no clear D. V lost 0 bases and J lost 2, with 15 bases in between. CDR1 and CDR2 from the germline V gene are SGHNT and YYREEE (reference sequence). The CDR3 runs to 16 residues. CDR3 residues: CASSLGVARGTYEQYF. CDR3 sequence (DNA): TGTGCCAGCAGCTTGGGGGTTGCTCGAGGCACCTACGAGCAGTACTTC.

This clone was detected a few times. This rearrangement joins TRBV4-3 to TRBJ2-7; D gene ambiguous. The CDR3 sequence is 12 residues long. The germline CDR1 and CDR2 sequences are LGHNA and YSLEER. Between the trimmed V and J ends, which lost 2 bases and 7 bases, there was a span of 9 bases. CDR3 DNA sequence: TGCGCCAGCAGCCAACTGGGCAGGGAGCAGTACTTC. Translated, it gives CASSQLGREQYF.

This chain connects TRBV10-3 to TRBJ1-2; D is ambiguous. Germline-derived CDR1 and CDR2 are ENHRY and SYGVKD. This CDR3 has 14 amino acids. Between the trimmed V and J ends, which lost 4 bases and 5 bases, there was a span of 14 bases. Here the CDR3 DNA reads TGTGCCATCAGTGCGGACGGAGGGTCGTATGGCTACACCTTC. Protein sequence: CAISADGGSYGYTF.

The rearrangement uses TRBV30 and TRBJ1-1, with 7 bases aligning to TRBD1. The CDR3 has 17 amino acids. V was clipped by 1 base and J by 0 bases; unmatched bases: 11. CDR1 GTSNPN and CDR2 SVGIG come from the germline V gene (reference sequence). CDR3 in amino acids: CAWSGGTARALNTEAFF. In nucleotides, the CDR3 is TGTGCCTGGAGTGGCGGGACAGCCCGGGCCTTGAACACTGAAGCTTTCTTT.

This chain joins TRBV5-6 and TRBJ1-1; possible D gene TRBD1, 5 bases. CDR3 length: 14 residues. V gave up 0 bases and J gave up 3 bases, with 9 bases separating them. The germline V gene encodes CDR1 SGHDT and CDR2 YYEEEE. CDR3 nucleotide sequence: TGTGCCAGCAGCTTGGGACTAGGGGACACTGAAGCTTTCTTT. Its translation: CASSLGLGDTEAFF. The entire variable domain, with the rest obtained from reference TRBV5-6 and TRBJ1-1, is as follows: DAGVTQSPTHLIKTRGQQVTLRCSPKSGHDTVSWYQQALGQGPQFIFQYYEEEERQRGNFPDRFSGHQFPNYSSELNVNALLLGDSALYLCASSLGLGDTEAFFGQGTRLTVV.

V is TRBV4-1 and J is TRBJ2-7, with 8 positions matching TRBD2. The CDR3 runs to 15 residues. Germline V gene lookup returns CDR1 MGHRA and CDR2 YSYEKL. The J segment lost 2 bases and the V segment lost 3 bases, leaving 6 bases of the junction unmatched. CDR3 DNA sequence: TGCGCCAGCAGCCACAAAGCGGGGGTCCCCTACGAGCAGTACTTC. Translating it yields CASSHKAGVPYEQYF.

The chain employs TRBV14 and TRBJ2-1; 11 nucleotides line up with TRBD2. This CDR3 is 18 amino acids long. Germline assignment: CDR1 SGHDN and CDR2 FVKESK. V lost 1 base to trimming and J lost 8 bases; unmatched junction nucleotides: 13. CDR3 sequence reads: CASSQALRIAGGPDEQFF. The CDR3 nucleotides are TGTGCCAGCAGCCAAGCCCTAAGGATAGCGGGAGGGCCCGATGAGCAGTTCTTC.

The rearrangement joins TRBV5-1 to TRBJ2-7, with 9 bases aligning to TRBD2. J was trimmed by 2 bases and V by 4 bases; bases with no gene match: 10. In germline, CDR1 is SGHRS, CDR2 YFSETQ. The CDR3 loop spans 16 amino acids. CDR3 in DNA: TGCGCCAGCAGCCTGGGGCTAGCGGGGCCCACCTACGAGCAGTACTTC. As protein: CASSLGLAGPTYEQYF.

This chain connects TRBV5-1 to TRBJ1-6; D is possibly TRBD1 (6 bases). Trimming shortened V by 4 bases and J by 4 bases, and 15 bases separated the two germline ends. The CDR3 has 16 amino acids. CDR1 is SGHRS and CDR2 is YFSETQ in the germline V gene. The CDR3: CASSPDRRAYNSPLHF. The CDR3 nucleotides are TGCGCCAGCAGCCCCGACAGGAGAGCTTATAATTCACCCCTCCACTTT. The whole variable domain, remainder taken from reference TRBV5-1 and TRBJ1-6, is KAGVTQTPRYLIKTRGQQVTLSCSPISGHRSVSWYQQTPGQGLQFLFEYFSETQRNKGNFPGRFSGRQFSNSRSEMNVSTLELGDSALYLCASSPDRRAYNSPLHFGNGTRLTVT.

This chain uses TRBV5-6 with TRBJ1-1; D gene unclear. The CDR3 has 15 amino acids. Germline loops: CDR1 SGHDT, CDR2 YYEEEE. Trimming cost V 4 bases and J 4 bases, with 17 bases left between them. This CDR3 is CASSPRGSMSTEAFF. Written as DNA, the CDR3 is TGTGCCAGCAGCCCTCGAGGGTCCATGAGCACTGAAGCTTTCTTT.

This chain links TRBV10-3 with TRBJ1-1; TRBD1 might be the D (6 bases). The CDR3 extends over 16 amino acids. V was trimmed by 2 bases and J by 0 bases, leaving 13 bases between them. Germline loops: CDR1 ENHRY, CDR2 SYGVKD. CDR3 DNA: TGTGCCATCAGTGAGGCAACAGGGCTCATGAACACTGAAGCTTTCTTT. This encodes CAISEATGLMNTEAFF.

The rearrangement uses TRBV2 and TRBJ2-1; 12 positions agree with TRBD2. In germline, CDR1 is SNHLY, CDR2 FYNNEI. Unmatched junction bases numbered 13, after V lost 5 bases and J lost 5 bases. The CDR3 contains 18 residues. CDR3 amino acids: CASSPMGPRLAGDNEQFF. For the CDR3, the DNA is TGTGCCAGCAGTCCAATGGGACCTCGACTAGCGGGGGACAATGAGCAGTTCTTC. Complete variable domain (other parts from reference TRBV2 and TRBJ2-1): EPEVTQTPSHQVTQMGQEVILRCVPISNHLYFYWYRQILGQKVEFLVSFYNNEISEKSEIFDDQFSVERPDGSNFTLKIRSTKLEDSAMYFCASSPMGPRLAGDNEQFFGPGTRLTVL.

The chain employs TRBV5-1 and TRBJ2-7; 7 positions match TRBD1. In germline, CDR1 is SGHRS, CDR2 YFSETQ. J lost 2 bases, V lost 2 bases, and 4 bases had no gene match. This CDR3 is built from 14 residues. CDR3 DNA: TGCGCCAGCAGCTTAGGGACAGACCCCTACGAGCAGTACTTC. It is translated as CASSLGTDPYEQYF. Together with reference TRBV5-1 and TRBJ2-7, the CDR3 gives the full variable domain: KAGVTQTPRYLIKTRGQQVTLSCSPISGHRSVSWYQQTPGQGLQFLFEYFSETQRNKGNFPGRFSGRQFSNSRSEMNVSTLELGDSALYLCASSLGTDPYEQYFGPGTRLTVT.

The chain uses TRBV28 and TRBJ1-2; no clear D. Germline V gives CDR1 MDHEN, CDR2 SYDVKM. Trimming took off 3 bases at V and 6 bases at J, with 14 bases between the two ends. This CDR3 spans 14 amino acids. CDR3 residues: CASSFGGRTNGYTF. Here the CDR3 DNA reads TGTGCCAGCAGTTTTGGCGGGCGGACTAATGGCTACACCTTC.

CDR3 sequence (DNA): TGTGCCAGCAAAAAACTAGCGGGGGATACAGATACGCAGTATTTT. Translating gives CASKKLAGDTDTQYF. V and J are TRBV2 and TRBJ2-3; 11 bases align to TRBD2. CDR1 is SNHLY and CDR2 is FYNNEI in the germline V gene. The junction had 6 bases not matched to a gene; V was cut back by 7 bases and J by 3 bases. The CDR3 loop spans 15 amino acids.